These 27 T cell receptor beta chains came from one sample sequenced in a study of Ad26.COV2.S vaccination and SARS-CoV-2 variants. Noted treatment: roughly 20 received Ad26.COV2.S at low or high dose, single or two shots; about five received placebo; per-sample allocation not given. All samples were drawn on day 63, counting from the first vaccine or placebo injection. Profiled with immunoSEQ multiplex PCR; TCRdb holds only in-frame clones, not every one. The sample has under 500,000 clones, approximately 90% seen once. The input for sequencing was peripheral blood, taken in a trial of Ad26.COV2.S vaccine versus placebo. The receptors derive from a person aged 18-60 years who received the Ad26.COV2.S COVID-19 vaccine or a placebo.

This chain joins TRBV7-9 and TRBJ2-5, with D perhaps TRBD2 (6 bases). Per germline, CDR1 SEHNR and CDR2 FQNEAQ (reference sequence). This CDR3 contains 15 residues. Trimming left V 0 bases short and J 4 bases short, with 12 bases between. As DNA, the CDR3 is TGTGCCAGCAGCTTAGCCGGGGGAATGGTAGAGACCCAGTACTTC. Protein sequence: CASSLAGGMVETQYF.

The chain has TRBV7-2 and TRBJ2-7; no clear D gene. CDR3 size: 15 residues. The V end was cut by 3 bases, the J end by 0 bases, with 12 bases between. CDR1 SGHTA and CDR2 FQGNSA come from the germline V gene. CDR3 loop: CASSFELGFSYEQYF. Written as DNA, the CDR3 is TGTGCCAGCAGCTTCGAGTTGGGGTTCTCCTACGAGCAGTACTTC.

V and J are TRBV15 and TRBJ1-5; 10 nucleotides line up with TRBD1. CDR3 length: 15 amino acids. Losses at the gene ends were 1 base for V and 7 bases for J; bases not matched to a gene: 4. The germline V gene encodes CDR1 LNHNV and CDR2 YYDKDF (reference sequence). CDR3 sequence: CATSRGTGGWQPQHF. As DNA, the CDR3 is TGTGCCACCAGCAGAGGGACAGGGGGGTGGCAGCCCCAGCATTTT.

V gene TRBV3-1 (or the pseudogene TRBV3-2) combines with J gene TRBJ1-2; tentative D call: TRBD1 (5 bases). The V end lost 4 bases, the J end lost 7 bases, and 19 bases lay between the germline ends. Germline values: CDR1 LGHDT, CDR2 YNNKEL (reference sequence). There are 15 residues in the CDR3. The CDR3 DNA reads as TGTGCCAGCAGCCCCGGCGGAGGGGCCATTGGTGGCTACACCTTC. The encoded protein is CASSPGGGAIGGYTF.

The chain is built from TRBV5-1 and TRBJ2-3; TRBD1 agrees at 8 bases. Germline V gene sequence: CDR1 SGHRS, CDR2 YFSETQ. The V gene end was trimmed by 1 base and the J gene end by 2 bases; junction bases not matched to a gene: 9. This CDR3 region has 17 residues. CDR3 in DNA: TGCGCCAGCAGCTTGCGCGGGGACAGGCGCTCCACAGATACGCAGTATTTT. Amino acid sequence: CASSLRGDRRSTDTQYF.

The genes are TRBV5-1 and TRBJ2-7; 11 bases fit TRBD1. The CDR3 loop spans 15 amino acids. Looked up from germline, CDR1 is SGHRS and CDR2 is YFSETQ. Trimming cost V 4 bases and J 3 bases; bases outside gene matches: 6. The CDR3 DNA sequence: TGCGCCAGCAGCCCCCGGGACAGGGGGAACTACGAGCAGTACTTC. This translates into CASSPRDRGNYEQYF.

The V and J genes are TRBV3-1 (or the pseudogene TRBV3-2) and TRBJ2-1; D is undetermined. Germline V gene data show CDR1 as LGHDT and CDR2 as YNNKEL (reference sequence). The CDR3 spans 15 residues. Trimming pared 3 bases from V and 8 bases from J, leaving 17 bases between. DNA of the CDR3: TGTGCCAGCAGCCACTTCCAGGAGCTGTTAGATGAGCAGTTCTTC. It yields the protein CASSHFQELLDEQFF.

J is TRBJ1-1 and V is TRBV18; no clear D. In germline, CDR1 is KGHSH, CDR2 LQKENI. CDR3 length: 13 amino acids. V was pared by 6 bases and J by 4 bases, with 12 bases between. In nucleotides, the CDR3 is TGTGCCAGCTCCTCAATGGGTCCCACTGAAGCTTTCTTT. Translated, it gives CASSSMGPTEAFF. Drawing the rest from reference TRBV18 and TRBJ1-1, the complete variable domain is NAGVMQNPRHLVRRRGQEARLRCSPMKGHSHVYWYRQLPEEGLKFMVYLQKENIIDESGMPKERFSAEFPKEGPSILRIQQVVRGDSAAYFCASSSMGPTEAFFGQGTRLTVV.

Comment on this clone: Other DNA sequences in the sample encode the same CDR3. The CDR3, as DNA: TGTGCCAGCTCACCGACCCAGGGGAACACTGAAGCTTTCTTT. It codes for CASSPTQGNTEAFF. The J gene is TRBJ1-1, the V gene TRBV18; TRBD1 might be the D (5 bases). V shed 3 bases and J shed 1 base, with 9 bases lying between them. Per germline, CDR1 KGHSH and CDR2 LQKENI. CDR3 length: 14 residues. The full variable domain, its missing parts supplied by reference TRBV18 and TRBJ1-1, is NAGVMQNPRHLVRRRGQEARLRCSPMKGHSHVYWYRQLPEEGLKFMVYLQKENIIDESGMPKERFSAEFPKEGPSILRIQQVVRGDSAAYFCASSPTQGNTEAFFGQGTRLTVV.

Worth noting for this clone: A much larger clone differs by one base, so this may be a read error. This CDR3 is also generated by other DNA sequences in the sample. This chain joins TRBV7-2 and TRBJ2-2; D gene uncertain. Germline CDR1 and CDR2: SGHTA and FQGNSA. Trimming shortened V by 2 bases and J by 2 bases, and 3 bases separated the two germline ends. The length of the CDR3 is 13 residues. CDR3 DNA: TGTGCCAGCAGCTTAATTAACACCGGGGAGCTGTTTTTT. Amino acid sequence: CASSLINTGELFF.

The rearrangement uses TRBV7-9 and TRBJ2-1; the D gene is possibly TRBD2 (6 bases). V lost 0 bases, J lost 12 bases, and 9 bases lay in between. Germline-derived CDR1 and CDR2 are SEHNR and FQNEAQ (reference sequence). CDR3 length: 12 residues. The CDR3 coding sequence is TGTGCCAGCAGCTTAGCGGCCGGGGGGCAGTTCTTC. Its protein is CASSLAAGGQFF.

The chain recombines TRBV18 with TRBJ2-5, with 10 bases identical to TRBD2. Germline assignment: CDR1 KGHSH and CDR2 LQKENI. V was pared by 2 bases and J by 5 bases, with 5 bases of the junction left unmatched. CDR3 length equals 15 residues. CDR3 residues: CASSPVAGGRETQYF. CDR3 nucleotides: TGTGCCAGCTCACCAGTAGCGGGGGGCCGGGAGACCCAGTACTTC. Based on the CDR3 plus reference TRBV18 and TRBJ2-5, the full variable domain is NAGVMQNPRHLVRRRGQEARLRCSPMKGHSHVYWYRQLPEEGLKFMVYLQKENIIDESGMPKERFSAEFPKEGPSILRIQQVVRGDSAAYFCASSPVAGGRETQYFGPGTRLLVL.

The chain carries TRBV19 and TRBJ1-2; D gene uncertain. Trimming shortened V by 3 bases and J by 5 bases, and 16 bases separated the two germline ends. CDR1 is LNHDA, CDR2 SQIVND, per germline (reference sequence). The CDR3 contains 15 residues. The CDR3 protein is CASSIGVWGIYGYTF. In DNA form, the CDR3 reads TGTGCCAGTAGTATCGGTGTGTGGGGTATATATGGCTACACCTTC.

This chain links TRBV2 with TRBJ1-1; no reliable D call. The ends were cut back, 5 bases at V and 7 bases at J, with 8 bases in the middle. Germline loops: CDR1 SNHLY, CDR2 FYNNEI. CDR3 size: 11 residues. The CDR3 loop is CASSIDNEAFF. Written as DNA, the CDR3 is TGTGCCAGCAGTATTGACAATGAAGCTTTCTTT.

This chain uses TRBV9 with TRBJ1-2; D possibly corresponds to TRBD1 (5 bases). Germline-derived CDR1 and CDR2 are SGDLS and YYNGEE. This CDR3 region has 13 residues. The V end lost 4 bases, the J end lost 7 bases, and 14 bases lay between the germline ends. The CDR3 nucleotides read TGTGCCAGCAGCCCCCGGACCGGGGGTGGCTACACCTTC. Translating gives CASSPRTGGGYTF.

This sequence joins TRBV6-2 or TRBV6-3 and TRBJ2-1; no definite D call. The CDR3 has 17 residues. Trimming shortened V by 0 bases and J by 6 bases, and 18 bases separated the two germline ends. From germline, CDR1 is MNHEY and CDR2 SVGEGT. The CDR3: CASSYSIGEVIGNEQFF. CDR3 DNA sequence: TGTGCCAGCAGTTACTCGATTGGAGAGGTCATAGGCAATGAGCAGTTCTTC.

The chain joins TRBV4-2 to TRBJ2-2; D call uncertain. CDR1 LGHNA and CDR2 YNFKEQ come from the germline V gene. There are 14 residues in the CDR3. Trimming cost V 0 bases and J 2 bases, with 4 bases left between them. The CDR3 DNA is TGTGCCAGCAGCCAAGAACTCAACACCGGGGAGCTGTTTTTT. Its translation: CASSQELNTGELFF.

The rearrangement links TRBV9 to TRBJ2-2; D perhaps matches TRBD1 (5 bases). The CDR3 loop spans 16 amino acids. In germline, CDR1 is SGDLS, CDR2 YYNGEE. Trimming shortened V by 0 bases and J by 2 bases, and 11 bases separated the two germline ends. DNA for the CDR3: TGTGCCAGCAGCGTAGTAGGATGGGGCAACACCGGGGAGCTGTTTTTT. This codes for CASSVVGWGNTGELFF.

The CDR3, as DNA: TGTGCCAGTAGTTTTTCGAGAAATTACTATGGCTACACCTTC. The encoded protein is CASSFSRNYYGYTF. The chain combines TRBV19 with TRBJ1-2; no reliable D call. Trimming removed 5 bases from V and 3 bases from J, with 13 bases in between. This CDR3 comprises 14 residues. CDR1 and CDR2 (germline): LNHDA, SQIVND (reference sequence).

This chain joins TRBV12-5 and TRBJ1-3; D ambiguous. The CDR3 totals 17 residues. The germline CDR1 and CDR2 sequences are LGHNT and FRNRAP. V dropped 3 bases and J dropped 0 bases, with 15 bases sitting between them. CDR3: CASGFSEVGPSGNTIYF. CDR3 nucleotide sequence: TGTGCTAGTGGTTTTTCAGAGGTAGGACCCTCTGGAAACACCATATATTTT.

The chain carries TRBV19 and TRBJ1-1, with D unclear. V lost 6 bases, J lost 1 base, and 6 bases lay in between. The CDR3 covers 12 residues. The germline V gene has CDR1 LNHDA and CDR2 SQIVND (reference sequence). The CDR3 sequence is CASRGGNTEAFF. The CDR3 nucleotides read TGTGCCAGTAGGGGAGGGAACACTGAAGCTTTCTTT.

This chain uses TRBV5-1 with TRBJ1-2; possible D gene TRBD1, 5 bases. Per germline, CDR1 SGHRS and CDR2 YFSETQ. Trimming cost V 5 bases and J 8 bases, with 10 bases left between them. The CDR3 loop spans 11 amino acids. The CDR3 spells CASREGYGYTF. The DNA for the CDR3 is TGCGCCAGCAGGGAGGGGTACGGCTACACCTTC.

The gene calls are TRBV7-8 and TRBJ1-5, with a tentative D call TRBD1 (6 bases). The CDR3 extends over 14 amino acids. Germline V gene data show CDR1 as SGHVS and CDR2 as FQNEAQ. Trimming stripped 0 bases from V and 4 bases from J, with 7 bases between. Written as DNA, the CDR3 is TGTGCCAGCAGCTTAGCACAGGGTAATCAGCCCCAGCATTTT. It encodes CASSLAQGNQPQHF.

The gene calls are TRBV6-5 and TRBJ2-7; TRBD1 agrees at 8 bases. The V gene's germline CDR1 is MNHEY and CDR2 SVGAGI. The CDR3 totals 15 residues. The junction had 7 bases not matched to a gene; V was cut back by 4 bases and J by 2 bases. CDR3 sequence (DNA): TGTGCCAGCAGTTTCGACAGGGGTCGGGCCTACGAGCAGTACTTC. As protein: CASSFDRGRAYEQYF.

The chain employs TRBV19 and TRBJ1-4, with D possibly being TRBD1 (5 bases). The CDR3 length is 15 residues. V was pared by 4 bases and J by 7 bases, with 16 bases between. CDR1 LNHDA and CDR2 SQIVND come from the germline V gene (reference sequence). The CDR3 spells CASSKWDGPIEKLFF. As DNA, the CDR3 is TGTGCCAGTAGTAAGTGGGACGGACCAATTGAAAAACTGTTTTTT.

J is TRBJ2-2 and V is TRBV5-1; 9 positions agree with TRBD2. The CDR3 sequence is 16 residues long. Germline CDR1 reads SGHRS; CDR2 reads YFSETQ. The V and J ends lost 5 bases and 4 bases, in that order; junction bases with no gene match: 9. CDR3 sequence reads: CASSPGAGGFTGELFF. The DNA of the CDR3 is TGCGCCAGCAGTCCGGGCGCGGGGGGGTTCACCGGGGAGCTGTTTTTT.

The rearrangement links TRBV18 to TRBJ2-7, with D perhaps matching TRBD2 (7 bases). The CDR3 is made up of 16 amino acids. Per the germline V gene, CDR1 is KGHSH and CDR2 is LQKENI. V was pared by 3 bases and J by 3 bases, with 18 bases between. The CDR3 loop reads CASSPGGGLGFYEQYF. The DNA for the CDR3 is TGTGCCAGCTCACCGGGGGGGGGCCTCGGGTTCTACGAGCAGTACTTC.